This TCR beta chain was profiled in a study of CD8 T cells in Susac syndrome. Random hexamers were used to reverse transcribe roughly 0.5 to 1 ug of RNA. TCRdb used MiXCR to reprocess the immunoSEQ multiplex PCR reads, holding one entry per CDR3 protein. The sample consists of about 27,000 distinct CDR3 sequences, roughly 94% of them appearing once. Germline V gene sequence: CDR1 MGHDK, CDR2 SYGVNS. The CDR3 spans 16 residues. The V gene lost 6 bases and the J gene lost 7 bases, with 22 bases spanning the gap. TEMRA cells were FACS-enriched, while CD8+ and CD4+ T cells were negatively isolated. The receptor's source is a human donor in good health. The rearrangement links TRBV25-1 to TRBJ2-1, with D possibly being TRBD1 or TRBD2 (6 bases each). The material sequenced was CD8+ T cells from PBMCs. The CDR3 region is CASSHRGPFLGNEQFF. CDR3 sequence (DNA): TGTGCCAGCAGCCACCGGGGGCCTTTCTTAGGGAATGAGCAGTTCTTC.